This entry lists 23 T cell receptor beta chains sequenced from one sample in a study of T cell repertoires in cytomegalovirus infection. MiXCR, applied by TCRdb to the reads, yields one record per CDR3 protein. The table includes 400,000 to 550,000 distinct CDR3 sequences, approximately 10% detected once. The sequenced sample consisted of PBMCs. These TCRs come from a human donor in good health (CMV status not recorded). Some clones in this sample may be carry-over from other donors' samples.

This clonotype was seen a few times. In DNA form, the CDR3 reads TGTGCCAGCAGCCAAGACGGTGGAATGACTGAAGCTTTCTTT. It encodes CASSQDGGMTEAFF. V is TRBV14 and J is TRBJ1-1, with D unclear. Between the trimmed V and J ends, which lost 0 bases and 5 bases, there was a span of 10 bases. The CDR3 consists of 14 residues. CDR1 is SGHDN, CDR2 FVKESK, per germline.

A word on this clonotype: This may be a read error: a much more frequent sequence differs by one nucleotide. The gene calls are TRBV4-1 and TRBJ1-5; 7 bases fit TRBD1. The CDR3 contains 16 residues. J was trimmed by 2 bases and V by 0 bases; bases with no gene match: 4. Germline V gene lookup returns CDR1 MGHRA and CDR2 YSYEKL. CDR3 protein: CASSQDGTEGNQPQHF. The CDR3 DNA follows: TGCGCCAGCAGCCAAGATGGGACAGAGGGCAATCAGCCCCAGCATTTT.

This clonotype was recorded many times. The gene calls are TRBV5-1 and TRBJ1-1, with D possibly being TRBD1 (5 bases). Trimming removed 6 bases at V and 5 bases at J, with 20 bases between. CDR3 length equals 15 residues. Germline loops: CDR1 SGHRS, CDR2 YFSETQ. This CDR3 reads CASTRGRDLGTEAFF. The CDR3 DNA sequence: TGCGCCAGCACCCGGGGGAGGGATCTAGGGACTGAAGCTTTCTTT. The full variable domain, with the rest looked up from reference TRBV5-1 and TRBJ1-1, is KAGVTQTPRYLIKTRGQQVTLSCSPISGHRSVSWYQQTPGQGLQFLFEYFSETQRNKGNFPGRFSGRQFSNSRSEMNVSTLELGDSALYLCASTRGRDLGTEAFFGQGTRLTVV.

This clonotype was seen at least ten times. This chain uses TRBV7-8 with TRBJ2-5; D is perhaps TRBD1 (5 bases). The CDR3 has 14 amino acids. Germline lookup yields CDR1 SGHVS and CDR2 FQNEAQ. The CDR3 spells CAHLDPRDQETQYF. The CDR3 DNA is TGTGCTCACCTTGACCCCAGGGACCAAGAGACCCAGTACTTC.

This clonotype occurred a few times. This sequence joins TRBV29-1 and TRBJ2-3; 7 bases are a match to TRBD1. The germline V gene has CDR1 SQVTM and CDR2 ANQGSEA. This CDR3 has 15 amino acids. Trimming removed 0 bases from V and 0 bases from J; junction bases left unmatched: 3. CDR3 sequence: CSVEDGQESTDTQYF. Here the CDR3 DNA reads TGCAGCGTTGAAGATGGACAGGAAAGCACAGATACGCAGTATTTT.

This clonotype was counted at least ten times. The chain uses TRBV27 and TRBJ2-5; TRBD2 matches at 12 bases. In germline, CDR1 is MNHEY, CDR2 SMNVEV (reference sequence). Germline trimming cut 6 bases from V and 5 bases from J; bases unmatched to any gene: 7. The CDR3 runs 15 residues. The CDR3 is CASSRTSGIGETQYF. As DNA, the CDR3 is TGTGCCAGCAGCCGGACTAGCGGGATCGGGGAGACCCAGTACTTC.

Notes on this clonotype: Its ends do not fully match the called genes, so a read error is possible. The chain is built from TRBV5-6 and TRBJ2-2; D perhaps matches TRBD1 (6 bases). This CDR3 spans 15 amino acids. Germline-derived CDR1 and CDR2 are SGHDT and YYEEEE. CDR3 in amino acids: CASSPDSVDTGELLF. CDR3 nucleotides: TGTGCCAGCAGCCCGGACAGTGTGGACACCGGGGAGCTGCTTTTT. The full variable domain, in which reference TRBV5-6 and TRBJ2-2 provide the parts outside the CDR3, is DAGVTQSPTHLIKTRGQQVTLRCSPKSGHDTVSWYQQALGQGPQFIFQYYEEEERQRGNFPDRFSGHQFPNYSSELNVNALLLGDSALYLCASSPDSVDTGELLFGEGSRLTVL.

Many counts were recorded for this clonotype. V usage is TRBV7-2 and J usage is TRBJ2-2; 8 bases align to TRBD2. This CDR3 spans 14 amino acids. CDR1 is SGHTA, CDR2 FQGNSA, per germline. V was clipped by 3 bases and J by 6 bases; unmatched bases: 3. The CDR3 bases are TGTGCCAGCAGCTTGGTGACTAGCGCCGGGGAGCTGTTTTTT. Encoded protein: CASSLVTSAGELFF.

The chain links TRBV19 to TRBJ2-1; 9 bases agree with TRBD2. CDR3 size: 17 residues. The germline V gene encodes CDR1 LNHDA and CDR2 SQIVND (reference sequence). Losses at the gene ends were 3 bases for V and 8 bases for J; bases not matched to a gene: 14. The CDR3, as DNA: TGTGCCAGTAGTATGGGTAGCGGGAGTACCATCAGGGATGAGCAGTTCTTC. It specifies CASSMGSGSTIRDEQFF. Supplemented by reference TRBV19 and TRBJ2-1, the full variable domain reads DGGITQSPKYLFRKEGQNVTLSCEQNLNHDAMYWYRQDPGQGLRLIYYSQIVNDFQKGDIAEGYSVSREKKESFPLTVTSAQKNPTAFYLCASSMGSGSTIRDEQFFGPGTRLTVL.

There are many counts of this clonotype. The chain uses TRBV5-6 and TRBJ2-2, with D possibly being TRBD1 or TRBD2 (5 bases each). V was shortened by 2 bases and J by 4 bases, with 6 bases between the two germline ends. The CDR3 sequence is 13 residues long. Germline CDR1 and CDR2: SGHDT and YYEEEE. The CDR3: CASSLGTTGELFF. The CDR3 region has the DNA TGTGCCAGCAGCTTAGGGACCACCGGGGAGCTGTTTTTT.

Concerning this clonotype: A much more abundant neighbour one base away suggests this may be a read error. J is TRBJ2-7 and V is TRBV23-1; 8 bases align to TRBD1. TRBV23-1 qualifies as an ORF whose function is uncertain. The CDR3 length is 16 residues. CDR3 sequence: CASRQPRTGSSYEQYF. The CDR3 nucleotides are TGCGCCAGCCGTCAACCGCGGACAGGGAGCTCCTACGAGCAGTACTTC.

This rearrangement joins TRBV20-1 to TRBJ1-3; D not resolved. The CDR3 sequence is 13 residues long. Germline values: CDR1 DFQATT, CDR2 SNEGSKA (reference sequence). Trimming pared 4 bases from V and 2 bases from J, leaving 9 bases between. The CDR3: CSANGIAGNTIYF. As DNA, the CDR3 is TGCAGTGCTAACGGGATCGCTGGAAACACCATATATTTT.

This clonotype was seen a few times. This chain links TRBV30 with TRBJ1-5; possibly TRBD1 for D (6 bases). This CDR3 comprises 14 residues. Germline CDR1 and CDR2: GTSNPN and SVGIG (reference sequence). The germline V and J ends were trimmed by 3 bases and 6 bases, with 15 bases remaining between them. The CDR3: CAWSPLGGGQPQHF. CDR3 nucleotide sequence: TGTGCCTGGAGCCCGTTGGGGGGCGGTCAGCCCCAGCATTTT.

The V and J genes are TRBV2 and TRBJ2-7; maybe TRBD1 (6 bases). Trimming took off 9 bases at V and 0 bases at J, with 15 bases between the two ends. The CDR3 runs 14 residues. Germline lookup yields CDR1 SNHLY and CDR2 FYNNEI. CDR3 DNA: TGTGCCAGTACGGACAGTTTTAGCTCCTACGAGCAGTACTTC. This translates into CASTDSFSSYEQYF.

This sequence joins TRBV6-6 and TRBJ1-3, with D possibly TRBD1 on 6 matching bases. Looked up from germline, CDR1 is MNHNY and CDR2 is SVGAGI (reference sequence). CDR3 length: 13 amino acids. V lost 6 bases to trimming and J lost 11 bases, with 17 bases between them. CDR3 bases: TGTGCCAGCAGCCCTACAGGGTCGAGTCCCATATATTTT. Its protein product is CASSPTGSSPIYF.

This clonotype was detected many times. This chain links TRBV12-3 or TRBV12-4 with TRBJ2-3, with D unresolved. Trimming stripped 5 bases from V and 2 bases from J, with 8 bases between. The CDR3 contains 13 residues. The CDR3 nucleotides are TGTGCCAGCAGTCCGTCCACCACAGATACGCAGTATTTT. This sequence encodes CASSPSTTDTQYF.

This clonotype was seen at least ten times. The chain's CDR3 is CASSSGLAGVGRELFF. For the CDR3, the DNA is TGTGCCAGCAGTTCGGGACTAGCGGGAGTCGGACGGGAGCTGTTTTTT. V and J are TRBV27 and TRBJ2-2; 14 bases fit TRBD2. This CDR3 spans 16 amino acids. Germline V gene sequence: CDR1 MNHEY, CDR2 SMNVEV (reference sequence). Losses at the gene ends were 4 bases for V and 9 bases for J; bases not matched to a gene: 7.

This clonotype appeared many times. V usage is TRBV7-3 and J usage is TRBJ1-1, with D uncertain. CDR1 is SGHTA, CDR2 FQGTGA, per germline. Trimming removed 2 bases from V and 1 base from J, with 5 bases in between. The length of the CDR3 is 13 residues. This CDR3 reads CASSLERNTEAFF. CDR3 nucleotides: TGTGCCAGCAGCTTAGAACGGAACACTGAAGCTTTCTTT.

CDR3 loop: CSVEGRMETQYF. Written as DNA, the CDR3 is TGCAGCGTTGAAGGGAGGATGGAGACCCAGTACTTC. The chain joins TRBV29-1 to TRBJ2-5; weak D call: TRBD2 (5 bases). The V end lost 1 base, the J end lost 5 bases, and 8 bases lay between the germline ends. The germline CDR1 and CDR2 sequences are SQVTM and ANQGSEA. The CDR3 sequence is 12 residues long. The full variable domain, completed using reference TRBV29-1 and TRBJ2-5, is SAVISQKPSRDICQRGTSLTIQCQVDSQVTMMFWYRQQPGQSLTLIATANQGSEATYESGFVIDKFPISRPNLTFSTLTVSNMSPEDSSIYLCSVEGRMETQYFGPGTRLLVL.

This clonotype was detected only a few times. The V and J genes are TRBV10-3 and TRBJ2-2; tentatively, D is TRBD2 (6 bases). Trimming took 0 bases from V and 6 from J, leaving 11 bases between them. Germline loops: CDR1 ENHRY, CDR2 SYGVKD. This CDR3 is built from 15 residues. The CDR3 region is CAISESGGTAGELFF. DNA of the CDR3: TGTGCCATCAGTGAGTCAGGAGGGACGGCCGGGGAGCTGTTTTTT.

The sample holds many counts of this clonotype. The rearrangement links TRBV28 to TRBJ2-7; either TRBD1 or TRBD2 may fit D (6 bases each). The CDR3 totals 13 residues. CDR1 and CDR2 (germline): MDHEN, SYDVKM. The V end was cut by 8 bases, the J end by 0 bases, with 11 bases between. In DNA form, the CDR3 reads TGTGCCAGCGGAGGGGGAGGCTCCTACGAGCAGTACTTC. It translates to CASGGGGSYEQYF. The variable domain in full, completed from reference TRBV28 and TRBJ2-7, reads DVKVTQSSRYLVKRTGEKVFLECVQDMDHENMFWYRQDPGLGLRLIYFSYDVKMKEKGDIPEGYSVSREKKERFSLILESASTNQTSMYLCASGGGGSYEQYFGPGTRLTVT.

This clonotype was found many times. This chain connects TRBV11-2 to TRBJ2-2, with D perhaps matching TRBD2 (5 bases). CDR1 and CDR2 from the germline V gene are SGHAT and FQNNGV. The ends were cut back, 5 bases at V and 7 bases at J, with 5 bases in the middle. This CDR3 is 11 amino acids long. DNA of the CDR3: TGTGCCAGCAGCCGGGGCGGGGAGCTGTTTTTT. This codes for CASSRGGELFF.

The CDR3 coding sequence is TGTGCCAGCAGCTTAGTGAGGGGTCGGACCAATGAGCAGTTCTTC. Its protein is CASSLVRGRTNEQFF. The chain joins TRBV11-2 to TRBJ2-1, with D tentatively TRBD1 or TRBD2 (5 bases each). CDR1 is SGHAT, CDR2 FQNNGV, per germline. The CDR3 totals 15 residues. Trimming took 1 base from V and 6 from J, leaving 13 bases between them.